The T cell receptor (beta chain) under discussion was sequenced for a study of blood T cell repertoires in COVID-19. Study context: Samples came from the United States, Italy and Spain, spanning acute and convalescent COVID-19.

Points on this clone: Other DNA sequences in the sample encode the same CDR3.

Profiled with immunoSEQ multiplex PCR; TCRdb holds only in-frame clones, not every one. Of tens of thousands of clones detected, 83% appear once; the ten largest clones hold over 40%. This CDR3 region has 14 residues. V lost 3 bases to trimming and J lost 5 bases, with 13 bases between them. CDR1 is LGHDT, CDR2 YNNKEL, per germline (reference sequence). The chain is built from TRBV3-1 (or the pseudogene TRBV3-2) and TRBJ2-5; tentative D call: TRBD2 (6 bases). The sample taken for sequencing was peripheral blood. The receptor was isolated from a man older than 75 with acute or convalescent COVID-19. For the CDR3, the DNA is TGTGCCAGCAGCCAGGGGACGGAGGGGGAGACCCAGTACTTC. Its translation is CASSQGTEGETQYF.